The 19 T cell receptor beta chains reported below all come from one sample, sequenced in a study of T cells in Graves' hyperthyroidism and ophthalmopathy. RNA transcripts gave rise to amplified TCR beta CDR3 regions. RT-PCR in the first round (using the HTBI primer set) targeted the TCR CDR3. Each CDR3 protein is one row after TCRdb ran MiXCR on the multiplex PCR reads. The profile covers 80,000 to 100,000 distinct CDR3 sequences, with 40% appearing a single time and about a tenth taken by the ten largest. The sequenced sample was peripheral blood or thyroid tissue (not recorded which). These receptors originate from a woman under 40 with Graves' hyperthyroidism.

V and J are TRBV11-1 and TRBJ2-3, with 9 bases fitting TRBD2. Losses at the gene ends were 4 bases for V and 2 bases for J; bases not matched to a gene: 4. This CDR3 comprises 15 residues. CDR1 is SGHAT, CDR2 FQDESV, per germline (reference sequence). The CDR3 reads CASSWASGNTDTQYF. In DNA form, the CDR3 reads TGTGCCAGCAGCTGGGCTAGCGGGAACACAGATACGCAGTATTTT.

To note about this clonotype: A much larger clone differs from this one at a single base, so this may be a read error. The gene calls are TRBV5-6 and TRBJ1-4; a weak D match, TRBD1 (5 bases). V gave up 0 bases and J gave up 16 bases, with 13 bases separating them. CDR3 length: 12 amino acids. Germline CDR1 is SGHDT and CDR2 is YYEEEE. This CDR3 is CASSLENVGPFF. The CDR3 DNA reads as TGTGCCAGCAGCTTGGAGAACGTGGGGCCGTTTTTT.

This chain connects TRBV20-1 to TRBJ2-7; tentatively, D is TRBD2 (7 bases). V was pared by 6 bases and J by 4 bases, with 10 bases between. The CDR3 contains 11 residues. Germline CDR1 DFQATT, CDR2 SNEGSKA (reference sequence). This CDR3 is CSAGGTYEQYF. The CDR3 DNA reads as TGCAGTGCGGGGGGGACATACGAGCAGTACTTC.

This clonotype was seen ten or more times. This rearrangement joins TRBV9 to TRBJ2-7; 7 bases match TRBD2. The CDR3 extends over 15 amino acids. V shed 3 bases, J shed 1 base, and the junction held 7 bases outside the gene matches. Germline CDR1 SGDLS, CDR2 YYNGEE. The CDR3 reads CASSESGATSYEQYF. In DNA form, the CDR3 reads TGTGCCAGCAGCGAGAGCGGGGCAACTTCCTACGAGCAGTACTTC.

In this sample, this clonotype turned up once. Mismatch with germline at one junction end may stem from a read error. The chain joins TRBV20-1 to TRBJ1-4; possible D gene TRBD1, 5 bases. The length of the CDR3 is 13 residues. The germline CDR1 and CDR2 sequences are DFQATT and SNEGSKA (reference sequence). In DNA, the CDR3 is TGCAGTGCTAGGAATACAGGAACTGAAAAACTGGTTTTT. Translated: CSARNTGTEKLVF.

This sequence joins TRBV10-3 and TRBJ2-3; tentative D call: TRBD2 (6 bases). The V end was cut by 10 bases, the J end by 0 bases, with 14 bases between. The germline CDR1 and CDR2 sequences are ENHRY and SYGVKD. CDR3 length equals 14 residues. The chain's CDR3 is CATWRDESTDTQYF. The CDR3 bases are TGTGCCACCTGGCGGGACGAGAGCACAGATACGCAGTATTTT.

This chain connects TRBV6-9 to TRBJ2-3; D is unresolved. The CDR3 is 14 residues long. The germline V gene encodes CDR1 MNHGY and CDR2 SVAAGI. Trimming removed 2 bases from V and 5 bases from J, with 11 bases in between. DNA of the CDR3: TGTGCCAGCAGTTATCAACAATCTGGAGATACGCAGTATTTT. It translates to CASSYQQSGDTQYF.

About this clonotype: A read error may be the cause here, since a much bigger clone is one base away. Lacking the conserved final phenylalanine or tryptophan, this CDR3 likely reflects a read error. The chain couples TRBV7-8 to TRBJ1-4, with 8 bases identical to TRBD1. The V and J ends lost 6 bases and 4 bases, in that order; junction bases with no gene match: 7. CDR3 length: 15 residues. CDR1 is SGHVS and CDR2 is FQNEAQ in the germline V gene. The CDR3 sequence is CASSWRDRFNEKLFL. The CDR3 nucleotides are TGTGCCAGCAGTTGGCGGGACAGGTTTAATGAAAAACTGTTTCTT.

With regard to this clonotype: This may be a read error, as it is one base from a much larger clone. V usage is TRBV6-1 and J usage is TRBJ1-4; 7 nucleotides agree with TRBD1. CDR3 length: 15 residues. The germline CDR1 and CDR2 sequences are MNHNS and SASEGT. The CDR3 nucleotides read TGTGCCGGCAGTGCCCCGGGACAGTCTAATGAAAAACTGTTTTTT. Translated, it gives CAGSAPGQSNEKLFF.

J is TRBJ1-5 and V is TRBV6-4, with D uncertain. CDR3 length: 12 residues. CDR1 MRHNA and CDR2 SNTAGT come from the germline V gene. Trimming took off 5 bases at V and 9 bases at J, with 11 bases between the two ends. The CDR3 region is CASSTGDRPQHF. CDR3 nucleotide sequence: TGTGCCAGCAGTACTGGGGATCGGCCCCAGCATTTT.

The sample holds one count of this clonotype. With a much larger clone just one base away, this may be a read error. The chain couples TRBV7-2 to TRBJ1-1; 9 bases agree with TRBD1. V gave up 5 bases and J gave up 5 bases; unmatched junction bases: 9. Germline V CDR1 and CDR2: SGHTA, FQGNSA. This CDR3 has 15 amino acids. CDR3 coding DNA: TGTGCCAGCAGCCCGGGGACAGGGTTTCGGACTGAAGCTTTCTTT. Protein sequence: CASSPGTGFRTEAFF.

Worth noting for this clonotype: A junction end diverges from the germline sequence, so it may reflect a read error. This sequence joins TRBV7-6 and TRBJ2-5; D gene uncertain. The CDR3 is 14 amino acids. Germline-derived CDR1 and CDR2 are SGHVS and FNYEAQ. This CDR3 reads CVSRHRLQQGTQYF. CDR3 sequence (DNA): TGTGTCAGCAGACACCGACTTCAACAAGGGACCCAGTACTTC.

This sequence joins TRBV10-2 and TRBJ2-7; 10 positions match TRBD1. V gave up 4 bases and J gave up 6 bases; unmatched junction bases: 6. The germline gives CDR1 WSHSY, CDR2 SAAADI. This CDR3 is built from 14 residues. CDR3 protein: CASSVETGGGEQYF. CDR3 bases: TGCGCCAGCAGTGTAGAGACAGGGGGCGGCGAGCAGTACTTC.

Only a few counts were recorded for this clonotype. The conserved phenylalanine or tryptophan normally closing the CDR3 is absent here, so this likely arose from a read error. V usage is TRBV7-2 and J usage is TRBJ1-1; D is unclear. This CDR3 has 13 amino acids. The ends were cut back, 5 bases at V and 4 bases at J, with 11 bases in the middle. The V gene's germline CDR1 is SGHTA and CDR2 FQGNSA. The CDR3 reads CASSQVMGTEAFS. The CDR3 DNA is TGTGCCAGCAGCCAAGTAATGGGCACTGAAGCTTTCTCT.

On this clonotype: A read error may be the cause here, since a much bigger clone is one base away. The chain joins TRBV20-1 to TRBJ2-7, with TRBD2 matching over 14 bases. The V gene's germline CDR1 is DFQATT and CDR2 SNEGSKA (reference sequence). The CDR3 is 17 residues long. The CDR3 nucleotides read TGCAGACCCCAGGGGGGGACTAGCGGGGGTTCCGTTTACGAGCAGTACTTC. Translated, it gives CRPQGGTSGGSVYEQYF.

This clonotype occurred once. This chain links TRBV9 with TRBJ1-6, with D perhaps matching TRBD1 (5 bases). Germline V gives CDR1 SGDLS, CDR2 YYNGEE. This CDR3 comprises 15 residues. The V gene lost 0 bases and the J gene lost 11 bases, with 15 bases spanning the gap. As DNA, the CDR3 is TGTGCCAGCAGCGTAGGGGGCTCCTATAGTCCACCCCTCCACTTT. Its translation: CASSVGGSYSPPLHF.

V usage is TRBV2 and J usage is TRBJ2-5; 7 bases map to TRBD1. CDR1 SNHLY and CDR2 FYNNEI come from the germline V gene. With V trimmed by 3 bases and J by 5 bases, 15 bases remained unmatched. This CDR3 region has 17 residues. The DNA of the CDR3 is TGTGCCAGCAGTGAGGTAACAGGGGCGAACACCGGGGAGACCCAGTACTTC. Translating gives CASSEVTGANTGETQYF. Looking up the rest from reference TRBV2 and TRBJ2-5 gives the full variable domain: EPEVTQTPSHQVTQMGQEVILRCVPISNHLYFYWYRQILGQKVEFLVSFYNNEISEKSEIFDDQFSVERPDGSNFTLKIRSTKLEDSAMYFCASSEVTGANTGETQYFGPGTRLLVL.

Many counts were recorded for this clonotype. This sequence joins TRBV12-3 or TRBV12-4 and TRBJ1-1; no reliable D call. Trimming took 3 bases from V and 7 from J, leaving 9 bases between them. The CDR3 has 12 residues. CDR3: CASSFRALEAFF. Written as DNA, the CDR3 is TGTGCCAGCAGTTTTCGAGCTCTTGAAGCTTTCTTT.

The chain recombines TRBV15 with TRBJ1-5, with D perhaps TRBD1 (6 bases). The CDR3 is made up of 14 amino acids. V lost 2 bases and J 4 bases, leaving 9 bases between the germline ends. Germline-derived CDR1 and CDR2 are LNHNV and YYDKDF (reference sequence). The CDR3 DNA sequence: TGTGCCACCAGCAGATCAGGACAGAATCAGCCCCAGCATTTT. It is translated as CATSRSGQNQPQHF.